A selection of T cell receptor beta chains follows, all from one sample in a study of blood T cell repertoires in COVID-19. Data came from immunoSEQ multiplex PCR; TCRdb stores just in-frame clones and leaves some out. This table holds 90,000 to 120,000 clones, 85% to 90% found once. Sequenced material: peripheral blood. The receptors shown here come from a woman aged 80 or over with acute or convalescent COVID-19. Both conserved end residues are part of each CDR3. D genes are given only for firm matches. The listing skips clone size in some rows; elsewhere it reads once, few, many or a size class.

D | J | length | V | size | DNA | CDR3
TRBD1 | TRBJ1-2 | 13 | TRBV2 | NA | TGTGCCAGCAGGCTCGACAGGGACTATGGCTACACCTTC | CASRLDRDYGYTF
NA | TRBJ1-1 | 16 | TRBV24-1 | NA | TGTGCCACCAGTGATTTATCCGACAGGCGGAACACTGAAGCTTTCTTT | CATSDLSDRRNTEAFF
TRBD1 | TRBJ1-2 | 14 | TRBV7-2 | NA | TGTGCCAGCAGACCGGGACAGGCGAACTATGGCTACACCTTC | CASRPGQANYGYTF
NA | TRBJ2-5 | 15 | TRBV10-3 | NA | TGTGCCATCAGCCCCCGGTTAGGGACACAAGAGACCCAGTACTTC | CAISPRLGTQETQYF
TRBD2 | TRBJ2-5 | 17 | TRBV24-1 | NA | TGTGCCACCAGTGACCTCGGACTAGCGGGGGGGCCAGAGACCCAGTACTTC | CATSDLGLAGGPETQYF
TRBD1 | TRBJ1-2 | 15 | TRBV4-1 | NA | TGCGCCAGCAGCCTCCGACAGGGGAACAACTATGGCTACACCTTC | CASSLRQGNNYGYTF
TRBD1 | TRBJ1-3 | 15 | TRBV28 | NA | TGTGCCAGCAGGCCAGGGACAGTCTCTGGAAACACCATATATTTT | CASRPGTVSGNTIYF
TRBD2 | TRBJ2-3 | 15 | TRBV7-6 | NA | TGTGCCAGCAGAAAGAGCGGGGCTCTCACAGATACGCAGTATTTT | CASRKSGALTDTQYF
TRBD1 | TRBJ1-5 | 13 | TRBV5-4 | NA | TGTGCCAGCAGCCGACAGGGGGATCAGCCCCAGCATTTT | CASSRQGDQPQHF
NA | TRBJ2-2 | 14 | TRBV6-1 | NA | TGTGCCAGCAGTGACAGGCCTGCGGGGGGGGAGCTGTTTTTT | CASSDRPAGGELFF
TRBD1 | TRBJ2-7 | 15 | TRBV3-1/TRBV3-2 | NA | TGTGCCAGCAGCCTCCAAAGGGACAGGGGCTACGAGCAGTACTTC | CASSLQRDRGYEQYF
NA | TRBJ2-3 | 13 | TRBV29-1 | NA | TGCAGCGTTGCCGGGGTCCACACAGATACGCAGTATTTT | CSVAGVHTDTQYF
NA | TRBJ2-5 | 13 | TRBV12-3/TRBV12-4 | once | TGTGCCAGCAACCAACAGGGGGGGAAGACCCAGTACTTC | CASNQQGGKTQYF
TRBD1 | TRBJ1-6 | 16 | TRBV10-1 | NA | TGCGCCAGCACTCTGCGGGACAGGGCATATAATTCACCCCTCCACTTT | CASTLRDRAYNSPLHF
NA | TRBJ1-1 | 15 | TRBV7-2 | NA | TGTGCCAGCAGGACCCGGACGGGGGGGAACACTGAAGCTTTCTTT | CASRTRTGGNTEAFF
NA | TRBJ2-3 | 12 | TRBV10-3 | NA | TGTGCCATCAGTGAGTCGAGAGATACGCAGTATTTT | CAISESRDTQYF
NA | TRBJ2-5 | 14 | TRBV7-6 | few | TGTGCCAGCAGCTTAGGGGCAGGGTACGAGACCCAGTACTTC | CASSLGAGYETQYF
NA | TRBJ1-5 | 14 | TRBV28 | NA | TGTGCCAGCAGTAACAGGCTCAGCAATCAGCCCCAGCATTTT | CASSNRLSNQPQHF
TRBD1 | TRBJ2-1 | 15 | TRBV5-1 | NA | TGCGCCAGTAAACCGGGACAGGGAATCCCCCCTGAGCAGTTCTTC | CASKPGQGIPPEQFF
TRBD1 | TRBJ2-7 | 15 | TRBV5-1 | once | TGCGCCAGCAGCTACGGGACAGGGTTCTCCTACGAGCAGTACTTC | CASSYGTGFSYEQYF
TRBD1 | TRBJ1-2 | 14 | TRBV2 | NA | TGTGCCAGCAGAGGGACGGGACAGGACTATGGCTACACCTTC | CASRGTGQDYGYTF
TRBD2 | TRBJ2-5 | 15 | TRBV5-5 | NA | TGTGCCAGCAGCTTGTTCGCGGGGGGGCAAGAGACCCAGTACTTC | CASSLFAGGQETQYF
NA | TRBJ1-2 | 10 | TRBV20-1 | NA | TGCAGTGCTGGGCCGGGAGGCTACACCTTC | CSAGPGGYTF
NA | TRBJ2-7 | 14 | TRBV7-2 | NA | TGTGCCAGCGGATCCGGGACAACGCCTTCCGAGCAGTACTTC | CASGSGTTPSEQYF
NA | TRBJ1-6 | 13 | TRBV27 | NA | TGTGCCACCGGGTTTACAGGACGATCACCCCTCCACTTT | CATGFTGRSPLHF
TRBD1 | TRBJ1-2 | 13 | TRBV12-3/TRBV12-4 | once | TGTGCCAGCAGCGCTAGGACAGGGGGTAGCTACACCTTC | CASSARTGGSYTF
TRBD1 | TRBJ2-1 | 16 | TRBV10-3 | NA | TGTGCCATCAGCCGCGACAGGGTTTTGGGACACAATGAGCAGTTCTTC | CAISRDRVLGHNEQFF
NA | TRBJ1-6 | 12 | TRBV12-3/TRBV12-4 | NA | TGTGCCAGCAGTTTGGAGAGTTCACCCCTCCACTTT | CASSLESSPLHF
NA | TRBJ1-4 | 13 | TRBV12-3/TRBV12-4 | few | TGTGCCAGCAGGGTAGGGGGTCGCGAAAAACTGTTTTTT | CASRVGGREKLFF
NA | TRBJ1-2 | 14 | TRBV10-2 | NA | TGCGCCAGCAGTCCACCCAGGGTTTGGGGTGGCTACACCTTC | CASSPPRVWGGYTF
NA | TRBJ2-7 | 13 | TRBV12-3/TRBV12-4 | NA | TGTGCCAGCACTCGGGGTGGGCTCTACGAGCAGTACTTC | CASTRGGLYEQYF
NA | TRBJ2-1 | 16 | TRBV21-1 | NA | TGTGCCAGCAGCAGCTTCGGGGGGGGTCACTACAATGAGCAGTTCTTC | CASSSFGGGHYNEQFF
TRBD1 | TRBJ2-7 | 14 | TRBV10-2 | NA | TGCGCCAGCAGTACACAGGGGGCATCCTACGAGCAGTACTTC | CASSTQGASYEQYF
NA | TRBJ2-1 | 13 | TRBV18 | NA | TGTGCCAGCTCACCCCGGGGACTTAATGAGCAGTTCTTC | CASSPRGLNEQFF
NA | TRBJ2-5 | 13 | TRBV10-1 | NA | TGCGCCAGCAGTGAGTCGACGGGGGAGACCCAGTACTTC | CASSESTGETQYF
NA | TRBJ1-5 | 14 | TRBV27 | NA | TGTGCCACCCGGGACACTGGCTTCAATCAGCCCCAGCATTTT | CATRDTGFNQPQHF
NA | TRBJ2-5 | 15 | TRBV10-1 | once | TGCGCCAGCAGTGAGAGCAGAGGGCTTCAAGAGACCCAGTACTTC | CASSESRGLQETQYF
TRBD2 | TRBJ2-3 | 16 | TRBV5-1 | NA | TGCGCCAGCAGCAAACTAGCGGGGGGAGTCACAGATACGCAGTATTTT | CASSKLAGGVTDTQYF
TRBD2 | TRBJ2-1 | 18 | TRBV24-1 | NA | TGTGCCACCAGTGATTGGATGGCCGGGACTAGCGGGGGGGCCAAGCAGTTCTTC | CATSDWMAGTSGGAKQFF